This T cell receptor (beta chain) originates from a study of early T cells in non-severe SARS-CoV-2 infection. Study summary: Chains were unpaired, as sequencing was done on bulk RNA from unsorted whole blood.

Researchers tagged individual cDNA molecules with unique molecular identifiers. In TCRdb, the 5' RACE reads were re-called with MiXCR into one record per CDR3 protein. This sample has fewer than 95,000 distinct CDR3 sequences; roughly 17% occur once, and the top ten carry around 4.9%. CDR3 length: 11 residues. V was clipped by 3 bases and J by 9 bases, with 6 bases between them. The sample here was whole blood, taken at baseline. This rearrangement joins TRBV12-3 or TRBV12-4 to TRBJ2-1; D is uncertain. The sequence came from an adult who was a healthcare worker with PCR-confirmed SARS-CoV-2 infection or an uninfected control (not recorded which). The DNA for the CDR3 is TGTGCCAGCAGTTTCGTGGGTGAGCAGTTCTTC. This gives the protein CASSFVGEQFF.